This record covers a single T cell receptor beta chain. Antigen unknown. The data are from a study of graft-versus-host responses after intestinal transplantation. Assay used: immunoSEQ multiplex PCR; TCRdb lists only in-frame clones, some missing. The table records tens of thousands of clones, more than 90% of them present only once. Germline values: CDR1 MGHRA, CDR2 YSYEKL. The CDR3 runs 21 residues. With 1 base clipped from V and 0 bases from J, the junction kept 12 bases outside the gene matches. The chain combines TRBV4-1 with TRBJ2-3; 14 bases line up with TRBD2. The material sequenced was unstimulated CD4+ T cells sorted from spleen or lymph node cells, taken before intestinal transplant. The receptor was isolated from a human donor who received an intestinal transplant. DNA for the CDR3: TGCGCCAGCAGCCAAGTTAGGTCCGGGACTAGCGGGGGCTCTAGCACAGATACGCAGTATTTT. As protein: CASSQVRSGTSGGSSTDTQYF.